These 25 T cell receptor beta chains were all obtained from the same sample, sequenced in a study of blood T cells in healthy people across ages. Primers used in a second PCR of about 7 to 12 cycles were a sample-barcoded 5' primer and a J-beta primer mix. Using its own MiXCR run on the 5' RACE reads, TCRdb lists one record per CDR3 protein. This sample has hundreds of thousands of distinct CDR3 sequences; around 52% occur once, and the top ten carry approximately 13%. Sequencing was done on a sample of blood. These receptors originate from a woman of 80 years or more in good health.

The J gene is TRBJ1-5, the V gene TRBV10-3, with 7 bases lining up with TRBD1. Germline trimming cut 8 bases from V and 4 bases from J; bases unmatched to any gene: 2. CDR3 length: 12 amino acids. The germline V gene has CDR1 ENHRY and CDR2 SYGVKD. CDR3 loop: CAIGTDNQPQHF. The CDR3 region has the DNA TGTGCCATCGGGACAGATAATCAGCCCCAGCATTTT.

The chain is built from TRBV6-5 and TRBJ2-3; no definite D call. With 3 bases removed from V and 0 bases from J, the gap between germline ends came to 10 bases. This CDR3 has 15 amino acids. Per germline, CDR1 MNHEY and CDR2 SVGAGI. As DNA, the CDR3 is TGTGCCAGCAGTTATCTTAGGCGGAGCACAGATACGCAGTATTTT. Translated: CASSYLRRSTDTQYF.

This clonotype was detected ten times or more. V is TRBV3-1 and J is TRBJ2-1, with TRBD2 matching 8 bases. The trim removed 4 bases at V and 4 bases at J, leaving 6 bases unmatched. The CDR3 contains 15 residues. Germline V gene sequence: CDR1 LGHDT, CDR2 YNNKEL (reference sequence). As DNA, the CDR3 is TGTGCCAGCAGCCGAGTTAGCGGGGTTTACAATGAGCAGTTCTTC. Encoded protein: CASSRVSGVYNEQFF.

Note on this clonotype: A much larger clone is a single base away; this may be a read error. CDR3 coding DNA: TGTGCCAGCAGGGCCGGGACAGAGAACACCGGGGAGCTGTTTTTT. Translating gives CASRAGTENTGELFF. The gene calls are TRBV2 and TRBJ2-2, with TRBD1 identical over 7 bases. Germline CDR1 is SNHLY and CDR2 is FYNNEI. The trim removed 6 bases at V and 1 base at J, leaving 5 bases unmatched. This CDR3 comprises 15 residues.

The chain carries TRBV24-1 and TRBJ2-7, with a tentative D call TRBD2 (6 bases). The CDR3 extends over 14 amino acids. With 3 bases removed from V and 1 base from J, the gap between germline ends came to 9 bases. In germline, CDR1 is KGHDR, CDR2 SFDVKD. CDR3 amino acids: CATSDTSTSYEQYF. In DNA form, the CDR3 reads TGTGCCACCAGTGATACTAGCACATCCTACGAGCAGTACTTC.

This clonotype appeared a few times. The rearrangement joins TRBV28 to TRBJ2-3; D may be TRBD2 (5 bases). The CDR3 extends over 15 amino acids. From germline, CDR1 is MDHEN and CDR2 SYDVKM. V lost 4 bases and J 7 bases, leaving 18 bases between the germline ends. The CDR3, as DNA: TGTGCCAGCAGTTCACCACTAGGGCCCGGACATACGCAGTATTTT. Amino acids: CASSSPLGPGHTQYF.

This clonotype came up many times. The chain is built from TRBV7-2 and TRBJ2-7, with D perhaps TRBD2 (6 bases). CDR1 is SGHTA and CDR2 is FQGNSA in the germline V gene. V was pared by 1 base and J by 3 bases, with 10 bases between. This CDR3 spans 14 amino acids. This CDR3 is CASSLEGLYYEQYF. CDR3 DNA sequence: TGTGCCAGCAGCTTAGAGGGACTGTACTACGAGCAGTACTTC.

A few counts support this clonotype. The chain recombines TRBV2 with TRBJ2-7; the match to TRBD2 covers 8 bases. V lost 8 bases to trimming and J lost 7 bases; unmatched junction nucleotides: 16. There are 15 residues in the CDR3. CDR1 is SNHLY, CDR2 FYNNEI, per germline. CDR3 DNA: TGTGCCAGCCGGTCGGCGGGAGGTCGATACAATGAGCAGTACTTC. It yields the protein CASRSAGGRYNEQYF.

The gene calls are TRBV18 and TRBJ2-7, with D possibly TRBD1 on 6 matching bases. Looked up from germline, CDR1 is KGHSH and CDR2 is LQKENI. There are 15 residues in the CDR3. V shed 3 bases and J shed 9 bases, with 21 bases lying between them. CDR3 bases: TGTGCCAGCTCACCCAAGACAGCGACGATGGACAGGCAGTACTTC. Translation: CASSPKTATMDRQYF.

The rearrangement links TRBV11-1 to TRBJ2-5; 8 nucleotides match TRBD2. The V gene's germline CDR1 is SGHAT and CDR2 FQDESV (reference sequence). This CDR3 contains 15 residues. V lost 5 bases to trimming and J lost 2 bases; unmatched junction nucleotides: 7. CDR3 coding DNA: TGTGCCAGCAGCGCTAGCGGGCCCCTTCAAGAGACCCAGTACTTC. Its protein is CASSASGPLQETQYF.

This chain joins TRBV4-1 and TRBJ2-7; 8 nucleotides line up with TRBD2. In germline, CDR1 is MGHRA, CDR2 YSYEKL. The CDR3 has 15 amino acids. V lost 4 bases and J lost 3; bases outside the gene matches: 8. This CDR3 is CASSPIAGTRYEQYF. CDR3 bases: TGCGCCAGCAGCCCAATAGCGGGGACCCGCTACGAGCAGTACTTC.

In regard to this clonotype: A much larger clone lies a single base off, so this may be a read error. The rearrangement uses TRBV2 and TRBJ1-2; no clear D. Germline loops: CDR1 SNHLY, CDR2 FYNNEI. V lost 3 bases to trimming and J lost 4 bases, with 12 bases between them. This CDR3 comprises 14 residues. The CDR3: CASSEGTPVYGYTF. The DNA for the CDR3 is TGTGCCAGCAGTGAGGGAACCCCCGTCTATGGCTACACCTTC.

J is TRBJ2-3 and V is TRBV10-3, with 7 bases aligning to TRBD2. V lost 8 bases and J lost 5; bases outside the gene matches: 7. The CDR3 is made up of 13 amino acids. Germline lookup yields CDR1 ENHRY and CDR2 SYGVKD. CDR3 residues: CAIAAGEGDTQYF. The CDR3 region has the DNA TGTGCCATCGCGGCGGGAGAAGGAGATACGCAGTATTTT.

A note on this clonotype: Being one base from a much bigger clone, this may be a read error. The rearrangement joins TRBV5-1 to TRBJ1-2, with D uncertain. This CDR3 is built from 13 residues. Trimming shortened V by 4 bases and J by 8 bases, and 15 bases separated the two germline ends. The germline V gene encodes CDR1 SGHRS and CDR2 YFSETQ. CDR3 residues: CASSLDVAGGYTF. The CDR3 nucleotides are TGCGCCAGCAGCCTGGACGTGGCCGGCGGCTACACCTTC.

The chain joins TRBV6-2 or TRBV6-3 to TRBJ2-1; D is unresolved. Trimming left V 6 bases short and J 1 base short, with 10 bases between. The length of the CDR3 is 14 residues. From germline, CDR1 is MNHEY and CDR2 SVGEGT. DNA for the CDR3: TGTGCCAGCAGGTTGGGCCTTTCCTACAATGAGCAGTTCTTC. Its translation: CASRLGLSYNEQFF.

DNA of the CDR3: TGTGCCAGCGCAAGGGGGCCCCGCTATGGCTACACCTTC. Amino acid sequence: CASARGPRYGYTF. The rearrangement joins TRBV28 to TRBJ1-2; 7 bases align to TRBD1. Germline assignment: CDR1 MDHEN and CDR2 SYDVKM. The CDR3 consists of 13 residues. J gave up 4 bases and V 8 bases, and 7 bases lay outside the gene matches.

This clonotype was picked up many times. CDR3 DNA: TGCAGTGCTAGAAGCCCCACTACCACCTACGAGCAGTACTTC. This gives the protein CSARSPTTTYEQYF. The chain combines TRBV20-1 with TRBJ2-7; D unresolved. CDR1 and CDR2 from the germline V gene are DFQATT and SNEGSKA (reference sequence). CDR3 size: 14 residues. Between the trimmed V and J ends, which lost 2 bases and 2 bases, there was a span of 13 bases.

This clonotype came up a few times. The genes are TRBV25-1 and TRBJ2-1, with D possibly TRBD1 on 5 matching bases. V was cut by 5 bases and J by 13 bases, with 9 bases left in between. Germline V lookup: CDR1 MGHDK, CDR2 SYGVNS. The CDR3 is 10 amino acids. This CDR3 is CASSPDSQFF. The CDR3 bases are TGTGCCAGCAGTCCTGACAGTCAGTTCTTC.

This clonotype was counted at least ten times. The chain joins TRBV20-1 to TRBJ2-6; D is ambiguous. The CDR3 sequence is 14 residues long. The germline V gene encodes CDR1 DFQATT and CDR2 SNEGSKA (reference sequence). Trimming left V 0 bases short and J 0 bases short, with 3 bases between. CDR3 bases: TGCAGTGCTAGAGAAGACTCTGGGGCCAACGTCCTGACTTTC. Its translation: CSAREDSGANVLTF.

The CDR3 DNA reads TGCAGCGTTCGTCGAGGCTCTGGAAACACCATATATTTT. Translating gives CSVRRGSGNTIYF. This chain connects TRBV29-1 to TRBJ1-3; no definite D call. The V end lost 5 bases, the J end lost 0 bases, and 8 bases lay between the germline ends. The CDR3 extends over 13 amino acids. Per germline, CDR1 SQVTM and CDR2 ANQGSEA.

This clonotype was observed at least ten times. The rearrangement uses TRBV12-3 or TRBV12-4 and TRBJ2-1; TRBD1 matches at 10 bases. The CDR3 has 15 residues. The V gene end was trimmed by 7 bases and the J gene end by 7 bases; junction bases not matched to a gene: 10. The CDR3 here is CASTPGQGIRNEQFF. The CDR3 bases are TGTGCCAGCACCCCGGGACAGGGGATAAGGAATGAGCAGTTCTTC.

The table lists this clonotype with many counts. This rearrangement joins TRBV12-3 or TRBV12-4 to TRBJ2-5, with D perhaps being TRBD1 or TRBD2 (6 bases each). The CDR3 contains 14 residues. The V end was cut by 6 bases, the J end by 4 bases, with 15 bases between. The CDR3 DNA sequence: TGTGCCAGCAGCCCTTTGGGGGGCGGAGAGACCCAGTACTTC. Translated: CASSPLGGGETQYF.

The chain is built from TRBV7-2 and TRBJ2-2; D is ambiguous. This CDR3 has 18 residues. V dropped 0 bases and J dropped 3 bases, with 17 bases sitting between them. Germline assignment: CDR1 SGHTA and CDR2 FQGNSA. This chain's CDR3 is CASSLASAPRVHTGELFF. As DNA, the CDR3 is TGTGCCAGCAGCTTAGCGTCGGCCCCCCGGGTCCACACCGGGGAGCTGTTTTTT.

As to this clonotype: The CDR3 end shows no conserved phenylalanine or tryptophan, and so a read error is likely. The chain joins TRBV29-1 to TRBJ1-2, with 7 bases that match TRBD1. V was pared by 6 bases and J by 7 bases, with 11 bases of the junction left unmatched. The CDR3 runs to 13 residues. The germline gives CDR1 SQVTM, CDR2 ANQGSEA. Here the CDR3 reads CSVRTGGVSGYTL. CDR3 DNA: TGCAGCGTAAGGACAGGCGGGGTGTCTGGCTACACCTTA.

The CDR3 region is CSASGDSYEQYF. The CDR3 nucleotides are TGCAGTGCAAGCGGAGACAGCTACGAGCAGTACTTC. The rearrangement links TRBV20-1 to TRBJ2-5; D is possibly TRBD1 or TRBD2 (5 bases each). Near its end, the DNA agrees better with TRBJ2-7, so the J call may be wrong. The CDR3 has 12 amino acids. Per the germline V gene, CDR1 is DFQATT and CDR2 is SNEGSKA (reference sequence).